The rows below give T cell receptor beta chains drawn from one sample of a study of blood T cell repertoires in COVID-19. Here immunoSEQ multiplex PCR was the method, and the copy in TCRdb shows in-frame clones only, minus some. The data show some 150,000 clones, 75% to 90% seen once. The sequencing input was peripheral blood. These receptors came from a man in his forties or fifties who had recovered from COVID-19. Each CDR3 is given with its conserved first and last residue. Each record gives: V gene, clone size, J gene, D gene, CDR3 DNA, CDR3 protein. A D gene is named only where the DNA matches it firmly. Where a row states a size, it is once, few, many or the class of an expanded clone; other rows omit it.

TRBV27	.	TRBJ2-3	.	TGTGCCAGCAGTTTAAGTAAGCGGGCAACCCAAGGGACAGATACGCAGTATTTT	CASSLSKRATQGTDTQYF
TRBV5-4	.	TRBJ2-1	.	TGTGCCAGCAGCCTAGGGGGGGCCTACAATGAGCAGTTCTTC	CASSLGGAYNEQFF
TRBV5-4	.	TRBJ1-6	TRBD1	TGTGCCAGCAGCTGGAGTGTAGGGGGCGAGATATCACCCCTCCACTTT	CASSWSVGGEISPLHF
TRBV11-3	.	TRBJ1-5	.	TGTGCCAGCAGCTTAGGCGAGGACAGCCTTTATAGCAATCAGCCCCAGCATTTT	CASSLGEDSLYSNQPQHF
TRBV5-1	.	TRBJ2-2	TRBD2	TGCGCCACTGAAGGGGGCACTAGCGGGGACCTTATCGTGCTGTTTTTT	CATEGGTSGDLIVLFF
TRBV4-1	.	TRBJ2-7	TRBD1	TGCGCCAGCAGCCAAGATTCCAGGGGGCACGAGCAGTACTTC	CASSQDSRGHEQYF
TRBV4-3	.	TRBJ1-2	.	TGCGCCAGCAGCCAAGCGGCAGGGGAGGGCTATGGCTACACCTTC	CASSQAAGEGYGYTF
TRBV19	.	TRBJ1-1	.	TGTGCCAGTAGTTTATTAAGGGGAACTGAAGCTTTCTTT	CASSLLRGTEAFF
TRBV5-6	once	TRBJ2-4	TRBD1	TGTGCCAGCAGCTTCCGGGACAGTAGAAGCTTC	CASSFRDSRSF
TRBV4-3	.	TRBJ2-1	TRBD2	TGCGCCAGCAGCCAAGAACTAGCGGGGGGCCGAGAGCAGTTCTTC	CASSQELAGGREQFF
TRBV7-9	.	TRBJ2-7	TRBD2	TGTGCCAGCAGCCACGGACTAGCGGGGGCCATCTACGAGCAGTACTTC	CASSHGLAGAIYEQYF
TRBV18	.	TRBJ2-7	TRBD1	TGTGCCAGCTCACGGGACAGGGAAGGCTACGAGCAGTACTTC	CASSRDREGYEQYF
TRBV30	.	TRBJ1-4	.	TGTGCCTGGAGTTCAGACTACAACGGGGTTAATGAAAAACTGTTTTTT	CAWSSDYNGVNEKLFF
TRBV4-1	many	TRBJ2-1	TRBD2	TGCGCCAGCAGCACCGCCGGGACTAGCAGTGAGCAGTTCTTC	CASSTAGTSSEQFF
TRBV30	.	TRBJ2-1	TRBD2	TGTGCCTGGAGTAGGTGGACTAGCGGGGGGGACAATGAGCAGTTCTTC	CAWSRWTSGGDNEQFF
TRBV29-1	.	TRBJ2-1	TRBD2	TGCAGCGTTGGCCGGGGGGGCTCAAACGTTGAGCAGTTCTTC	CSVGRGGSNVEQFF
TRBV2	.	TRBJ1-2	.	TGTGCCAGCAGTGAAATGTGGCAAACTAACTATGGCTACACCTTC	CASSEMWQTNYGYTF
TRBV29-1	.	TRBJ2-3	.	TGCAGCGTTCAGGTCTACAGGGGGAGGGCAAGCACAGATACGCAGTATTTT	CSVQVYRGRASTDTQYF
TRBV2	.	TRBJ2-5	.	TGTGCCAGCAGTCCCGGGGCGGGGCAAGAGACCCAGTACTTC	CASSPGAGQETQYF
TRBV10-2	few	TRBJ1-2	.	TGCGCCAGCAGTGAGGCCGACACAGGCTATGGCTACACCTTC	CASSEADTGYGYTF
TRBV7-6	.	TRBJ2-7	.	TGTGCCAGCAGCTTAAGACAGGACCTATTCTACGAGCAGTACTTC	CASSLRQDLFYEQYF
TRBV7-6	once	TRBJ1-1	TRBD1	TGTGCCAGCAGCTGGGGACAGGAGAACACTGAAGCTTTCTTT	CASSWGQENTEAFF
TRBV5-5	once	TRBJ2-2	TRBD1	TGTGCCAGCGTCCCCCCGGGACAGGGTTACACCGGGGAGCTGTTTTTT	CASVPPGQGYTGELFF
TRBV10-3	.	TRBJ2-1	TRBD1	TGTGCCATCAGTGGTCAAGGGACAGGGCACAATGAGCAGTTCTTC	CAISGQGTGHNEQFF
TRBV5-1	.	TRBJ2-1	.	TGCGCCAGCAGCCTAGACAGACCGAGCTCCTACAATGAGCAGTTCTTC	CASSLDRPSSYNEQFF
TRBV7-2	.	TRBJ1-1	TRBD1	TGTGCCAGCAGCTTAGTCCCAGGGGGCAGGACTGAAGCTTTCTTT	CASSLVPGGRTEAFF
TRBV7-6	few	TRBJ2-7	TRBD2	TGTGCCAGCAGCTCTCAGCGGGGAGCCTACTACGAGCAGTACTTC	CASSSQRGAYYEQYF
TRBV29-1	.	TRBJ2-1	.	TGCAGCGTTGGGGGCAGGGTTGCCTACAATGAGCAGTTCTTC	CSVGGRVAYNEQFF
TRBV11-2	.	TRBJ1-1	.	TGTGCCAGCAGCTTAGATCCGGCAGGGAACACTGAAGCTTTCTTT	CASSLDPAGNTEAFF
TRBV27	.	TRBJ2-2	TRBD2	TGTGCCAGCAGTTCAGAAGCGGGACGTTACACCGGGGAGCTGTTTTTT	CASSSEAGRYTGELFF
TRBV4-3	.	TRBJ2-1	TRBD1	TGCGCCAGCAGCCCAACAGGGGCCCCGACCTACAATGAGCAGTTCTTC	CASSPTGAPTYNEQFF
TRBV15	.	TRBJ2-6	.	TGTGCCACCAGCAGAGTAAGGGGTGCGGGACCCTCTGGGGCCAACGTCCTGACTTTC	CATSRVRGAGPSGANVLTF
TRBV5-6	.	TRBJ2-3	TRBD2	TGTGCCAGCAGCCACCAGGGCGGGGGTTTGGATACGCAGTATTTT	CASSHQGGGLDTQYF
TRBV5-6	.	TRBJ1-1	.	TGTGCCAGCAGCCTGGGGGGGCCAACGACTGAAGCTTTCTTT	CASSLGGPTTEAFF
TRBV6-1	.	TRBJ2-1	.	TGTGCCAGCAGTGAAGGACTGAGCTCCTACAATGAGCAGTTCTTC	CASSEGLSSYNEQFF
TRBV5-4	.	TRBJ2-7	TRBD2	TGTGCCAGCAGCATTGGGACTAGCGGAACCTACGAGCAGTACTTC	CASSIGTSGTYEQYF
TRBV3-1/TRBV3-2	once	TRBJ1-2	.	TGTGCCAGCAGCCAAGCTCTTGGCAGGGTTTTACAGGGCTACACCTTC	CASSQALGRVLQGYTF
TRBV13	.	TRBJ1-6	.	TGTGCCAGCAGCTTAGGTACAGGGTCAGAGTCACCCCTCCACTTT	CASSLGTGSESPLHF
TRBV4-1	.	TRBJ2-3	TRBD1	TGCGCCAGCAGCCAAGATATGGGACAGGGGACAGCACTGGATACGCAGTATTTT	CASSQDMGQGTALDTQYF
TRBV19	few	TRBJ1-2	.	TGTGCCAGTAGTCCTAGCACTAACTATGGCTACACCTTC	CASSPSTNYGYTF
TRBV2	.	TRBJ2-2	.	TGTGCCAGCAGTGAAGCGGGGCTCAACACCGGGGAGCTGTTTTTT	CASSEAGLNTGELFF
TRBV9	few	TRBJ1-5	.	TGTGCCAGCAGCCCCGACAGCAGACCCAATCAGCCCCAGCATTTT	CASSPDSRPNQPQHF
TRBV5-1	.	TRBJ1-2	TRBD1	TGCGCCAGCAGCGGAGGGACAGGGTATGGCTACACCTTC	CASSGGTGYGYTF
TRBV19	.	TRBJ2-2	TRBD1	TGTGCCAGTAGTATAGATGGGACAGGGATCACCGGGGAGCTGTTTTTT	CASSIDGTGITGELFF
TRBV4-3	.	TRBJ2-7	.	TGCGCCAGCAGCCAAGACCCCTTCACTGCAGGTGCCGTCGAGCAGTACTTC	CASSQDPFTAGAVEQYF
TRBV11-3	.	TRBJ2-2	.	TGTGCCAGCAGCTCCGCAGGGGCCGCGAACACCGGGGAGCTGTTTTTT	CASSSAGAANTGELFF
TRBV6-5	.	TRBJ1-1	TRBD1	TGTGCCAGCAGTTACCGGACAGGGCTGAACACTGAAGCTTTCTTT	CASSYRTGLNTEAFF
TRBV5-8	.	TRBJ1-2	.	TGTGCCAGCACCCCCTCAGACCGTAGGGGCTATGGCTACACCTTC	CASTPSDRRGYGYTF
TRBV5-4	.	TRBJ2-3	.	TGTGCCAGCAGCCCCCCGACTCCCACAGATACGCAGTATTTT	CASSPPTPTDTQYF
TRBV7-9	few	TRBJ1-1	.	TGTGCCAGCAGCTCCTCTCGGGACTGGAACACTGAAGCTTTCTTT	CASSSSRDWNTEAFF
TRBV9	.	TRBJ2-1	TRBD2	TGTGCCAGCAGCCTCTCTAGCGGGGGGGCCTCCTACAATGAGCAGTTCTTC	CASSLSSGGASYNEQFF
TRBV19	.	TRBJ2-5	TRBD1	TGTGCCAGTAGTATAGGGGCAGGGGGCTCAGAGACCCAGTACTTC	CASSIGAGGSETQYF
TRBV7-9	.	TRBJ2-7	.	TGTGCCAGCACCCGCGGGACCTACGAGCAGTACTTC	CASTRGTYEQYF
TRBV7-7	.	TRBJ2-1	TRBD1	TGTGCCAGCAGCGCTACGACAGGGGAGAGCTACAATGAGCAGTTCTTC	CASSATTGESYNEQFF